This is a list of T cell receptor beta chains from one sample in a study of Ad26.COV2.S vaccination and SARS-CoV-2 variants. Method: immunoSEQ multiplex PCR; TCRdb's copy keeps in-frame clones and lacks some. The sample carries approximately 340,000 clones, 92% recorded once. Here the sequenced sample was peripheral blood, taken after recovery from COVID-19. Receptor source: a human donor who had recovered from COVID-19. The CDR3 runs from the conserved cysteine through the conserved F or W. D genes are given only for firm matches. Clone size, where shown, is once, few, many, or a class for clones that have expanded.

d_gene: .; v_gene: TRBV19; j_gene: TRBJ1-2; abundance: few; CDR3aa: CASSIIDRANYGYTF; CDR3nt: TGTGCCAGTAGTATCATCGACAGAGCTAACTATGGCTACACCTTC
d_gene: .; v_gene: TRBV6-5; j_gene: TRBJ1-2; abundance: .; CDR3aa: CASSSFFDTQIGGYTF; CDR3nt: TGTGCCAGCAGTTCATTCTTCGACACTCAGATAGGTGGCTACACCTTC
d_gene: .; v_gene: TRBV19; j_gene: TRBJ2-1; abundance: .; CDR3aa: CASSSGDTSSYNEQFF; CDR3nt: TGTGCCAGTAGTTCGGGGGACACTAGCTCCTACAATGAGCAGTTCTTC
d_gene: .; v_gene: TRBV5-1; j_gene: TRBJ2-2; abundance: .; CDR3aa: CASSLGGSGGELFF; CDR3nt: TGCGCCAGCAGTTTGGGAGGAAGTGGCGGGGAGCTGTTTTTT
d_gene: .; v_gene: TRBV29-1; j_gene: TRBJ1-1; abundance: .; CDR3aa: CSAHFSTEAFF; CDR3nt: TGCAGCGCACACTTCTCCACTGAAGCTTTCTTT
d_gene: .; v_gene: TRBV4-1; j_gene: TRBJ2-1; abundance: .; CDR3aa: CASSEDPMGYNEQFF; CDR3nt: TGCGCCAGCAGCGAAGACCCTATGGGCTACAATGAGCAGTTCTTC
d_gene: .; v_gene: TRBV3-1/TRBV3-2; j_gene: TRBJ2-7; abundance: few; CDR3aa: CASSQEGTAAYEQYF; CDR3nt: TGTGCCAGCAGCCAAGAAGGGACCGCTGCCTACGAGCAGTACTTC
d_gene: .; v_gene: TRBV12-3/TRBV12-4; j_gene: TRBJ2-5; abundance: .; CDR3aa: CASSLIARTQYF; CDR3nt: TGTGCCAGCAGTTTAATAGCGAGGACCCAGTACTTC
d_gene: TRBD2; v_gene: TRBV27; j_gene: TRBJ2-3; abundance: .; CDR3aa: CASSVRGVSTDTQYF; CDR3nt: TGTGCCAGCAGTGTGCGGGGGGTTAGCACAGATACGCAGTATTTT
d_gene: .; v_gene: TRBV5-6; j_gene: TRBJ2-7; abundance: .; CDR3aa: CASSFRSRGWSYEQYF; CDR3nt: TGTGCCAGCAGCTTTAGAAGCCGGGGATGGTCCTACGAGCAGTACTTC
d_gene: TRBD1; v_gene: TRBV7-9; j_gene: TRBJ2-2; abundance: .; CDR3aa: CASSQQGAVTGELFF; CDR3nt: TGTGCCAGCAGCCAACAGGGGGCGGTCACCGGGGAGCTGTTTTTT
d_gene: TRBD1; v_gene: TRBV4-1; j_gene: TRBJ2-7; abundance: .; CDR3aa: CASGTGGWEQYF; CDR3nt: TGCGCCAGCGGGACAGGGGGTTGGGAGCAGTACTTC
d_gene: TRBD1; v_gene: TRBV27; j_gene: TRBJ1-2; abundance: .; CDR3aa: CASSLSRTGIGYTF; CDR3nt: TGTGCCAGCAGTTTATCAAGGACAGGGATTGGCTACACCTTC
d_gene: .; v_gene: TRBV18; j_gene: TRBJ2-5; abundance: .; CDR3aa: CASSLDLQETQYF; CDR3nt: TGTGCCAGCTCACTTGACCTACAAGAGACCCAGTACTTC
d_gene: .; v_gene: TRBV15; j_gene: TRBJ1-3; abundance: .; CDR3aa: CATSRDRGFSGNTIYF; CDR3nt: TGTGCCACCAGCAGAGATAGAGGCTTTTCTGGAAACACCATATATTTT
d_gene: .; v_gene: TRBV5-6; j_gene: TRBJ1-2; abundance: .; CDR3aa: CASSLVDSGGYTF; CDR3nt: TGTGCCAGCAGCTTGGTGGACTCCGGCGGCTACACCTTC
d_gene: TRBD1; v_gene: TRBV6-5; j_gene: TRBJ2-5; abundance: once; CDR3aa: CASSYIGTGGGETQYF; CDR3nt: TGTGCCAGCAGTTACATCGGGACAGGGGGTGGAGAGACCCAGTACTTC